This is a list of T cell receptor beta chains from one sample in a study of cytomegalovirus exposure and HLA in healthy donors. Libraries were prepared by immunoSEQ multiplex PCR; TCRdb keeps only in-frame clonotypes and omits some of them. The data contain about 210,000 clones, roughly 85% of them seen just once; the ten biggest clones take up approximately 2%. Sequenced sample: PBMCs. The receptor set was obtained from a male donor in good health and CMV-seronegative. Each CDR3 is given with its conserved first and last residue. D genes are given only for firm matches. A row's size may be missing; if present it is once, few, many or a size class.

j_call | v_call | clone_size | d_call | cdr3_nt | cdr3_aa
TRBJ2-7 | TRBV13 | . | TRBD2 | TGTGCCAGCACCATTGGGGGGGAATCCTACGAGCAGTACTTC | CASTIGGESYEQYF
TRBJ2-1 | TRBV7-2 | . | TRBD2 | TGTGCCAGCAGCTTATGGGGGACTAGGGGGGTGGTGGGCAATGAGCAGTTCTTC | CASSLWGTRGVVGNEQFF
TRBJ2-7 | TRBV4-1 | . | . | TGCGCCAGCAGCCAAGGTCGGGCAGGGGAGTACTACGAGCAGTACTTC | CASSQGRAGEYYEQYF
TRBJ2-5 | TRBV5-1 | . | . | TGCGCCAGCTGCCAGGTGGGTGGAGAGACCCAGTACTTC | CASCQVGGETQYF
TRBJ2-3 | TRBV28 | . | . | TGTGCCAGCAGCCCTTATCTTGTGGACTCCCGAAACACAGATACGCAGTATTTT | CASSPYLVDSRNTDTQYF
TRBJ2-7 | TRBV6-5 | . | . | TGTGCCAGCACCCGGGATCCCACGATCTACGAGCAGTACTTC | CASTRDPTIYEQYF
TRBJ2-7 | TRBV27 | few | . | TGTGCCAGCGGGGGGGCCAGCTCCTACGAGCAGTACTTC | CASGGASSYEQYF
TRBJ1-4 | TRBV5-1 | . | TRBD1 | TGCGCCAGCAGCTTGGCCGTAGGACAGGGGGTCATGGCTAATGAAAAACTGTTTTTT | CASSLAVGQGVMANEKLFF
TRBJ1-2 | TRBV29-1 | . | . | TGCAGCGTCGGCAGGGCCATGGGCTACACCTTC | CSVGRAMGYTF
TRBJ2-7 | TRBV9 | . | . | TGTGCCAGCAAGCCCCCGGAAGGGGTCGAGCAGTACTTC | CASKPPEGVEQYF
TRBJ1-2 | TRBV14 | . | . | TGTGCCAGCAGCCAAGGCGCTAACTATGGCTACACCTTC | CASSQGANYGYTF
TRBJ2-5 | TRBV28 | . | TRBD2 | TGTGCCAGCAGTTCTAGCGGGAGTAGAGAGACCCAGTACTTC | CASSSSGSRETQYF
TRBJ1-5 | TRBV6-5 | . | TRBD1 | TGTGCCAGCAGTCGGACAGGTATTAGCAATCAGCCCCAGCATTTT | CASSRTGISNQPQHF
TRBJ2-1 | TRBV5-5 | . | . | TGTGCCAGCAGCCTCAGAAACGAGCAGTTCTTC | CASSLRNEQFF
TRBJ2-1 | TRBV9 | . | . | TGTGCCAGCAGCGGCGGGACTTTGGGTAACAATGAGCAGTTCTTC | CASSGGTLGNNEQFF
TRBJ2-1 | TRBV9 | . | . | TGTGCCAGCAGCGTAGGTGAGAGCAATGAGCAGTTCTTC | CASSVGESNEQFF
TRBJ1-5 | TRBV7-6 | . | . | TGTGCCAGCAGCAATCGAACAGGGTATATGGGCAATCAGCCCCAGCATTTT | CASSNRTGYMGNQPQHF
TRBJ1-5 | TRBV7-9 | once | . | TGTGCCAGCAGCCAAAGAGGCAATCAGCCCCAGCATTTT | CASSQRGNQPQHF
TRBJ2-7 | TRBV2 | . | TRBD2 | TGTGCCAGCAGTGTAGTAGCGGGGGGTGAGCAGTACTTC | CASSVVAGGEQYF
TRBJ1-5 | TRBV19 | . | TRBD1 | TGTGCCAGTAGACCGGGACAGGGTTTAGGGCAGCCCCAGCATTTT | CASRPGQGLGQPQHF
TRBJ2-3 | TRBV5-6 | . | TRBD2 | TGTGCCAGCAGCTTGGCGCTAGCGGGAGGGCCTTTGTCAGATACGCAGTATTTT | CASSLALAGGPLSDTQYF
TRBJ1-2 | TRBV7-5 | . | . | TGTGTCAGAAGCTTACAATCACGAGTATTCCATGGCTACACCTTC | CVRSLQSRVFHGYTF
TRBJ2-5 | TRBV5-4 | . | . | TGTGCCAGCAGCTCGACAGGGAGGGAGACCCAGTACTTC | CASSSTGRETQYF
TRBJ2-7 | TRBV9 | . | TRBD1 | TGTGCCAGCAGCGATGGGACAGGGGCCAGCCACGAGCAGTACTTC | CASSDGTGASHEQYF
TRBJ2-5 | TRBV5-1 | . | . | TGCGCCAGCAGCTTGGTGTTCGCAGGGGAGACCCAGTACTTC | CASSLVFAGETQYF
TRBJ1-2 | TRBV4-1 | once | . | TGCGCCAGCAGCCAAGAGTGGGAGAGTAACTATGGCTACACCTTC | CASSQEWESNYGYTF
TRBJ1-1 | TRBV19 | . | . | TGTGCCACCAGCGGGGCGGGGAACACTGAAGCTTTCTTT | CATSGAGNTEAFF
TRBJ2-7 | TRBV19 | . | TRBD2 | TGTGCCACAAGAAGGACTAGCGGGGCCTACGAGCAGTACTTC | CATRRTSGAYEQYF
TRBJ1-1 | TRBV19 | . | . | TGTGCCAGTAGTATAGATCTGGCGGCAGGGGTTATGAACACTGAAGCTTTCTTT | CASSIDLAAGVMNTEAFF
TRBJ1-3 | TRBV5-1 | . | . | TGCGCCAGCAGCTTGTCCAGTTCTGGAAACACCATATATTTT | CASSLSSSGNTIYF
TRBJ1-5 | TRBV11-1 | few | . | TGTGCCAGCAGCCAAAGGGGAAATCAGCCCCAGCATTTT | CASSQRGNQPQHF
TRBJ2-1 | TRBV7-7 | . | . | TGTGCCAGCAGCCCCCTCGGGGCGGGGTACAATGAGCAGTTCTTC | CASSPLGAGYNEQFF
TRBJ1-1 | TRBV6-4 | medium-sized | . | TGTGCCAGCAGTGTCGCACAGGGTAGTACAAAAGGGAATAACACTGAAGCTTTCTTT | CASSVAQGSTKGNNTEAFF
TRBJ1-2 | TRBV28 | . | TRBD1 | TGTGCCAGCAGAGGACAGGGGGCTTTTAACTATGGCTACACCTTC | CASRGQGAFNYGYTF
TRBJ2-1 | TRBV7-2 | . | . | TGTGCCAGCAGCTTTGTGAGGGTGGAGCAGTTCTTC | CASSFVRVEQFF
TRBJ2-7 | TRBV19 | . | TRBD2 | TGTGCCAGTAGTAGGTCGTCGAGCGGGGGCAACGAGCAGTACTTC | CASSRSSSGGNEQYF
TRBJ2-7 | TRBV2 | . | TRBD1 | TGTGCCAGCAGTGAAGAAGGGACAGGGTTATTGAGGGGCTCCTACGAGCAGTACTTC | CASSEEGTGLLRGSYEQYF
TRBJ1-1 | TRBV25-1 | . | . | TGTGCCAGCAGTGAACTAGGGGTAGGATTGAACACTGAAGCTTTCTTT | CASSELGVGLNTEAFF
TRBJ1-2 | TRBV5-6 | . | . | TGTGCCAGCAGCTTTCGGATTTCTAAAAACCAGGTTACCTATGGCTACACCTTC | CASSFRISKNQVTYGYTF
TRBJ2-5 | TRBV2 | . | . | TGTGCCAGCACCTCCGCAGGGCCAGAGACCCAGTACTTC | CASTSAGPETQYF
TRBJ2-7 | TRBV6-1 | . | TRBD2 | TGTGCCAGCAGTGAACTAGCGGGAGAGGCCGAGCAGTACTTC | CASSELAGEAEQYF
TRBJ1-2 | TRBV29-1 | . | TRBD1 | TGCAGCGGGGGACAGCCCTTGTATGGCTACACCTTC | CSGGQPLYGYTF
TRBJ1-3 | TRBV29-1 | . | TRBD1 | TGCAGCGGATGGGACAGGGGAGGAAACACCATATATTTT | CSGWDRGGNTIYF
TRBJ2-1 | TRBV29-1 | . | TRBD1 | TGCAGCGTTGGCTGGACAGGGCGAGGGTTCTTC | CSVGWTGRGFF
TRBJ1-1 | TRBV7-9 | . | . | TGTGCCAGCAGCACCCAGGTGGACACTGAAGCTTTCTTT | CASSTQVDTEAFF
TRBJ1-2 | TRBV30 | . | . | TGTGCCTGGAGCCCGGCGGTTGGCTACACCTTC | CAWSPAVGYTF
TRBJ1-1 | TRBV29-1 | . | TRBD1 | TGCAGCGTGGGGGACAGGGGAGGGTGGATGAACACTGAAGCTTTCTTT | CSVGDRGGWMNTEAFF
TRBJ1-2 | TRBV28 | . | TRBD1 | TGTGCCAGCAGAAGACAGGGGCCCTATGGCTACACCTTC | CASRRQGPYGYTF
TRBJ1-4 | TRBV7-2 | . | TRBD1 | TGTGCCAGCAGCTTACAAGCCGGGACAGGGAATGAAAAACTGTTTTTT | CASSLQAGTGNEKLFF
TRBJ2-5 | TRBV25-1 | . | . | TGTGCCAGCAGTGGATTTTCCGGGAAAAAAAAAGAGACCCAGTACTTC | CASSGFSGKKKETQYF
TRBJ2-5 | TRBV25-1 | few | . | TGTGCCAGCAGTGAAAATGGACTACCCCGAACGTACCAAGAGACCCAGTACTTC | CASSENGLPRTYQETQYF